This T cell receptor beta chain was profiled in a study of blood T cell repertoires in COVID-19. Generated by immunoSEQ multiplex PCR, the TCRdb table keeps only in-frame clones and is missing some. Altogether 200,000 to 300,000 clones are present, more than 65% being singletons, with the ten largest covering about 2.3%. Germline V gene data show CDR1 as SGHTA and CDR2 as FQGNSA. This CDR3 spans 14 amino acids. Trimming removed 0 bases from V and 6 bases from J; junction bases left unmatched: 5. The V gene is TRBV7-2, the J gene TRBJ2-7; 7 nucleotides match TRBD2. This sequence was found in a man aged 35 to 55 who had recovered from COVID-19. The sample was peripheral blood. CDR3 sequence reads: CASSLARGLGEQYF. The CDR3 DNA sequence: TGTGCCAGCAGCTTAGCGCGGGGGTTGGGCGAGCAGTACTTC.